Reported below is one TCR beta chain. Its specificity is unknown. With random hexamers, reverse transcription was performed on about 0.5 to 1 ug of RNA. MiXCR, applied by TCRdb to the immunoSEQ multiplex PCR reads, yields one record per CDR3 protein. This sample has under 85,000 distinct CDR3 sequences, with 94% found just once. This sample is drawn from a study of CD8 T cells in Susac syndrome. Study-wide context: Blood was drawn from Susac syndrome patients while they were therapy-naive, on corticosteroids, or on intravenous immunoglobulin alone.

FACS was used to enrich TEMRA cells, whereas the CD8+ and CD4+ T cells were obtained by negative isolation. Study outcomes and limitations: It was acknowledged in the study that the number of individuals who were included in its TCR sequencing and HLA analysis was relatively small. Among people with Susac, CD8+ clonal expansion was greatest in TEMRA cells and active patients.

The TCR originated in a human donor with Susac syndrome. Sequenced material: CD8+ T cells from PBMCs.

The CDR3, as DNA: TGTGCCAGCACCGGGGATGGGGAAAGCTACGAGCAGTACTTC. Its protein product is CASTGDGESYEQYF. The chain couples TRBV6-5 to TRBJ2-7, with D maybe TRBD2 (5 bases). The CDR3 loop spans 14 amino acids. CDR1 MNHEY and CDR2 SVGAGI come from the germline V gene. V dropped 7 bases and J dropped 3 bases, with 16 bases sitting between them.